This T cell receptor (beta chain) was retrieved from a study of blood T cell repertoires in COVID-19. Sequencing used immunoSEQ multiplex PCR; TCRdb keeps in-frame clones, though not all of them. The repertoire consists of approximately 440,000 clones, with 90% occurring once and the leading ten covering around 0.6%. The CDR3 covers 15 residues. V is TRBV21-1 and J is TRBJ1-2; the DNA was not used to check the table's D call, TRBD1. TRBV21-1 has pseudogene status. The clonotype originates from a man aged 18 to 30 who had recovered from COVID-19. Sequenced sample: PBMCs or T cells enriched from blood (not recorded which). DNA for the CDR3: TGTGCCAGCAGCCGGCGGACAGGACAAGTTTATGGCTACACCTTC. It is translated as CASSRRTGQVYGYTF.